Shown below are 27 T cell receptor beta chains from a single sample sequenced in a study of CD8 T cells in Susac syndrome. With random hexamers, reverse transcription was performed on roughly 0.45 to 1 ug of RNA. Via MiXCR, TCRdb re-called the immunoSEQ multiplex PCR reads, giving one row per CDR3 protein. This sample has 100,000 to 150,000 distinct CDR3 sequences, with 90% to 95% found just once. Material: CD8+ T cells from PBMCs. These receptors all come from a human donor with Susac syndrome.

The chain has TRBV29-1 and TRBJ2-1; either TRBD1 or TRBD2 may supply D (5 bases each). Trimming removed 3 bases from V and 2 bases from J, with 14 bases in between. Germline V gene lookup returns CDR1 SQVTM and CDR2 ANQGSEA. The CDR3 is made up of 15 amino acids. The CDR3 here is CSVDVGTPPYNEQFF. The CDR3 DNA reads TGCAGCGTTGACGTAGGGACCCCCCCCTACAATGAGCAGTTCTTC.

The chain links TRBV12-3 or TRBV12-4 to TRBJ1-2, with D perhaps matching TRBD1 (5 bases). This CDR3 is built from 13 residues. V lost 6 bases and J lost 8, with 16 bases in between. The CDR3: CASSPSGLRGYTF. The CDR3 nucleotides read TGTGCCAGCAGCCCTTCAGGGCTCCGAGGCTACACCTTC.

With respect to this clonotype: One junction end does not reproduce the germline sequence, and a read error may be involved. This sequence joins TRBV29-1 and TRBJ2-7; 11 bases fit TRBD2. The CDR3 is made up of 14 amino acids. From germline, CDR1 is SQVTM and CDR2 ANQGSEA. The CDR3 bases are TGCAGCGTCGAAGGGACTAGCGGCTCCTACGAGCAGTACTTC. Its translation is CSVEGTSGSYEQYF.

DNA for the CDR3: TGTGCCAGCAGCCTACCTAAAGACAGGGTGGGCACCGGGGAGCTGTTTTTT. Amino acid sequence: CASSLPKDRVGTGELFF. V and J are TRBV7-3 and TRBJ2-2; 7 bases agree with TRBD1. The ends lost 5 bases at V and 4 bases at J; junction bases unmatched: 13. Germline values: CDR1 SGHTA, CDR2 FQGTGA. The CDR3 runs to 17 residues.

This clonotype was seen only once. V gene TRBV6-5 combines with J gene TRBJ2-3; TRBD1 matches 9 bases. J lost 3 bases, V lost 3 bases, and 4 bases had no gene match. Germline loops: CDR1 MNHEY, CDR2 SVGAGI. The CDR3 has 15 amino acids. The CDR3 is CASSYETGGTDTQYF. As DNA, the CDR3 is TGTGCCAGCAGTTATGAGACAGGGGGGACAGATACGCAGTATTTT.

This clonotype was counted only a few times. The chain couples TRBV9 to TRBJ2-7; D gene unclear. The V and J ends lost 3 bases and 5 bases respectively, with 6 bases between them. Looked up from germline, CDR1 is SGDLS and CDR2 is YYNGEE. The CDR3 loop spans 11 amino acids. For the CDR3, the DNA is TGTGCCAGCAGCGCCAGTGACGAGCAGTACTTC. Translated, it gives CASSASDEQYF.

This chain connects TRBV5-4 to TRBJ2-7; tentative D call: TRBD1 (8 bases). Germline CDR1 is SGHNT and CDR2 is YYREEE (reference sequence). The ends were cut back, 3 bases at V and 2 bases at J, with 12 bases in the middle. CDR3 length equals 14 residues. The CDR3 here is CASSSTGGAYEQYF. The DNA of the CDR3 is TGTGCCAGCAGCTCAACAGGGGGGGCCTACGAGCAGTACTTC.

The chain has TRBV4-1 and TRBJ2-2; D not certain. V gave up 3 bases and J gave up 2 bases, with 7 bases separating them. Germline CDR1 reads MGHRA; CDR2 reads YSYEKL. The CDR3 runs to 14 residues. CDR3 DNA: TGCGCCAGCAGCCATCGACCTAACACCGGGGAGCTGTTTTTT. This translates into CASSHRPNTGELFF.

V and J are TRBV11-2 and TRBJ2-3; no firm D call. The CDR3 has 17 amino acids. Trimming cost V 1 base and J 1 base, with 15 bases left between them. The germline CDR1 and CDR2 sequences are SGHAT and FQNNGV. CDR3 sequence: CASSLVGPGTGTDTQYF. Written as DNA, the CDR3 is TGTGCCAGCAGCTTAGTAGGGCCAGGCACGGGCACAGATACGCAGTATTTT.

CDR3 coding DNA: TGCAGCGTTGAAGATTCGAAGCCCTATGGCTACACCTTC. Its translation: CSVEDSKPYGYTF. V gene TRBV29-1 combines with J gene TRBJ1-2; D not resolved. CDR1 and CDR2 (germline): SQVTM, ANQGSEA. Trimming took off 0 bases at V and 4 bases at J, with 9 bases between the two ends. This CDR3 spans 13 amino acids.

This chain joins TRBV4-1 and TRBJ2-2, with D unclear. CDR3 length: 13 residues. Per germline, CDR1 MGHRA and CDR2 YSYEKL. V lost 6 bases, J lost 3 bases, and 8 bases lay in between. In DNA form, the CDR3 reads TGCGCCAGCAGAACTGCAGACACCGGGGAGCTGTTTTTT. This codes for CASRTADTGELFF.

V is TRBV4-1 and J is TRBJ1-4, with unresolved D. The length of the CDR3 is 16 residues. CDR1 and CDR2 from the germline V gene are MGHRA and YSYEKL. The V gene lost 0 bases and the J gene lost 0 bases, with 8 bases spanning the gap. As DNA, the CDR3 is TGCGCCAGCAGCCAAGATGGACCTGCAACTAATGAAAAACTGTTTTTT. It yields the protein CASSQDGPATNEKLFF.

The chain recombines TRBV4-1 with TRBJ2-1; 8 nucleotides align to TRBD2. Unmatched junction bases numbered 12, after V lost 2 bases and J lost 12 bases. This CDR3 contains 15 residues. CDR1 and CDR2 from the germline V gene are MGHRA and YSYEKL. The CDR3 is CASSQRDGGAPGQFF. Here the CDR3 DNA reads TGCGCCAGCAGCCAAAGAGACGGGGGGGCTCCGGGGCAGTTCTTC.

In the case of this clonotype: A read error may account for a junction end that differs from germline. As DNA, the CDR3 is TGTGCCAGCAGTGGGACAGGCTCCAACGAGCAGTACTTC. The encoded protein is CASSGTGSNEQYF. The rearrangement links TRBV2 to TRBJ2-7, with TRBD1 matching 7 bases. Germline V gene sequence: CDR1 SNHLY, CDR2 FYNNEI. The CDR3 contains 13 residues.

This clonotype was counted a single time. J is TRBJ1-2 and V is TRBV20-1; 9 bases fit TRBD1. This CDR3 has 13 amino acids. Per germline, CDR1 DFQATT and CDR2 SNEGSKA (reference sequence). J gave up 8 bases and V 2 bases, and 6 bases lay outside the gene matches. The CDR3 DNA reads as TGCAGTGCTAGAAAACAGGGGGCGCTCGGCTACACCTTC. Encoded protein: CSARKQGALGYTF.

The chain is built from TRBV20-1 and TRBJ1-2; D possibly corresponds to TRBD1 (5 bases). From germline, CDR1 is DFQATT and CDR2 SNEGSKA (reference sequence). The V gene lost 3 bases and the J gene lost 6 bases, with 14 bases spanning the gap. The CDR3 is 13 amino acids. In DNA form, the CDR3 reads TGCAGTGCTAGGCCCCCGGGGGATCATGGCTACACCTTC. As protein: CSARPPGDHGYTF.

The chain is built from TRBV27 and TRBJ2-3; no definite D call. This CDR3 contains 14 residues. The V end lost 2 bases, the J end lost 2 bases, and 8 bases lay between the germline ends. Germline V gene lookup returns CDR1 MNHEY and CDR2 SMNVEV (reference sequence). The CDR3 loop is CASSLVGSTDTQYF. The CDR3 DNA reads TGTGCCAGCAGTTTAGTTGGCTCCACAGATACGCAGTATTTT.

V gene TRBV5-4 combines with J gene TRBJ2-5, with unresolved D. V gave up 2 bases and J gave up 5 bases, with 4 bases separating them. This CDR3 has 11 residues. Germline loops: CDR1 SGHNT, CDR2 YYREEE (reference sequence). As DNA, the CDR3 is TGTGCCAGCAGCTTTGAGGAGACCCAGTACTTC. This encodes CASSFEETQYF.

V is TRBV12-5 and J is TRBJ2-1; D perhaps matches TRBD2 (7 bases). CDR1 is LGHNT, CDR2 FRNRAP, per germline. This CDR3 has 13 residues. Deletions cut 5 bases from V and 9 bases from J, with 14 bases between. CDR3 region: CASGPWGGTEQFF. In DNA, the CDR3 is TGTGCTAGTGGTCCCTGGGGGGGCACTGAGCAGTTCTTC.

The rearrangement links TRBV18 to TRBJ2-7; 8 nucleotides align to TRBD1. The V gene end was trimmed by 3 bases and the J gene end by 0 bases; junction bases not matched to a gene: 1. Germline V gives CDR1 KGHSH, CDR2 LQKENI. The CDR3 totals 14 residues. CDR3 sequence reads: CASSPTGDSYEQYF. For the CDR3, the DNA is TGTGCCAGCTCACCGACAGGGGACTCCTACGAGCAGTACTTC.

The chain combines TRBV12-3 or TRBV12-4 with TRBJ1-3, with D unresolved. The CDR3 runs to 14 residues. Trimming shortened V by 3 bases and J by 0 bases, and 6 bases separated the two germline ends. Written as DNA, the CDR3 is TGTGCCAGCAGTTTCGCCAGCTCTGGAAACACCATATATTTT. It is translated as CASSFASSGNTIYF.

CDR3 coding DNA: TGTGCCAGCAGCTTAGACTGGGGAAGCACAGATACGCAGTATTTT. It specifies CASSLDWGSTDTQYF. V and J are TRBV7-9 and TRBJ2-3; D gene unclear. Trimming cost V 1 base and J 0 bases, with 8 bases left between them. This CDR3 has 15 amino acids. The V gene's germline CDR1 is SEHNR and CDR2 FQNEAQ (reference sequence).

V gene TRBV6-5 combines with J gene TRBJ2-3; TRBD2 matches 11 bases. V shed 4 bases and J 2 bases; nucleotides not matched to a gene: 5. Germline values: CDR1 MNHEY, CDR2 SVGAGI. CDR3 length: 16 amino acids. The CDR3 DNA is TGTGCCAGCAGTTTGGGACTAGCGGTACACACAGATACGCAGTATTTT. Protein sequence: CASSLGLAVHTDTQYF.

The J gene is TRBJ2-1, the V gene TRBV20-1; D may be TRBD1 or TRBD2 (5 bases each). CDR1 DFQATT and CDR2 SNEGSKA come from the germline V gene (reference sequence). The CDR3 is made up of 15 amino acids. Trimming stripped 0 bases from V and 2 bases from J, with 11 bases between. In DNA form, the CDR3 reads TGCAGTGCTAGAGATATGAGGGGTGCCTACAATGAGCAGTTCTTC. Protein: CSARDMRGAYNEQFF.

The chain's CDR3 is CASSPDIQGYGYTF. The CDR3 DNA sequence: TGTGCCAGCAGCCCCGATATTCAGGGCTATGGCTACACCTTC. The chain employs TRBV3-1 and TRBJ1-2, with D perhaps matching TRBD1 (5 bases). Deletions cut 4 bases from V and 4 bases from J, with 13 bases between. The germline CDR1 and CDR2 sequences are LGHDT and YNNKEL (reference sequence). This CDR3 contains 14 residues.

The chain has TRBV9 and TRBJ1-3; the D gene is possibly TRBD1 (5 bases). V was pared by 4 bases and J by 1 base, with 12 bases between. The CDR3 runs to 15 residues. Germline V gene lookup returns CDR1 SGDLS and CDR2 YYNGEE. The CDR3 loop reads CASSSGGISGNTIYF. CDR3 in DNA: TGTGCCAGCAGCAGTGGGGGGATTTCTGGAAACACCATATATTTT. The whole variable domain, filled in from reference TRBV9 and TRBJ1-3, reads DSGVTQTPKHLITATGQRVTLRCSPRSGDLSVYWYQQSLDQGLQFLIQYYNGEERAKGNILERFSAQQFPDLHSELNLSSLELGDSALYFCASSSGGISGNTIYFGEGSWLTVV.

This clonotype was found once. The chain employs TRBV13 and TRBJ2-3, with D possibly called TRBD1 or TRBD2 (5 bases each). Germline CDR1 and CDR2: PRHDT and FYEKMQ (reference sequence). The V gene lost 5 bases and the J gene lost 3 bases, with 21 bases spanning the gap. This CDR3 comprises 17 residues. In DNA, the CDR3 is TGTGCCAGCAGCCCGTGGGTACTACGTGAGGGGACAGATACGCAGTATTTT. Amino acids: CASSPWVLREGTDTQYF.